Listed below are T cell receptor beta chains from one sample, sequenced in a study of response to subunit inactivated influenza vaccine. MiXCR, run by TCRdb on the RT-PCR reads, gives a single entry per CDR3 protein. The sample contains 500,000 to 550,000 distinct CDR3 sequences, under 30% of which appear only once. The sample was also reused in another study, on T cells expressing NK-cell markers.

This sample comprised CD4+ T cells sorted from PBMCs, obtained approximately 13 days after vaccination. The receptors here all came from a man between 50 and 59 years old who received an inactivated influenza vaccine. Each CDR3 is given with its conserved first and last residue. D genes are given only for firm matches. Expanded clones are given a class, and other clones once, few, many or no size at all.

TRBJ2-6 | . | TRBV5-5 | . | TGTGCCAGCGGACACGAAACAGGGAGCTCTGGGGCCAACGTCCTGACTTTC | CASGHETGSSGANVLTF
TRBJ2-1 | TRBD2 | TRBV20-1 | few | TGCAGTGCAGCCACTAGCGGGGGGTACAATGAGCAGTTCTTC | CSAATSGGYNEQFF
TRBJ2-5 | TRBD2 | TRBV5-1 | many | TGCGCCAGCAGCTTGGGGACTAGCGGGGAAGAGACCCAGTACTTC | CASSLGTSGEETQYF
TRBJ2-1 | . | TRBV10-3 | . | TGTGCCATCAGTGAGGGGCTAGGACTTTACAATGAGCAGTTCTTC | CAISEGLGLYNEQFF
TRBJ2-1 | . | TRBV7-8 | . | TGTGCCAGCAGCTTTTGGGGGGGCAGGGGCTCCTACAATGAGCAGTTCTTC | CASSFWGGRGSYNEQFF
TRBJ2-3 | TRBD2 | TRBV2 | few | TGTGCCAGCAGCCAACAGCGGGGGGGCACAGATACGCAGTATTTT | CASSQQRGGTDTQYF
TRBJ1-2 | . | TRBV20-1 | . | TGCAGCGCTAGCAACTATGGCTACACCTTC | CSASNYGYTF
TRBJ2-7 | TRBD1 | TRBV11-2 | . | TGTGCCAGCAGCTTCTCGACCGGGACAGGGTTGGGCGAGCAGTACTTC | CASSFSTGTGLGEQYF
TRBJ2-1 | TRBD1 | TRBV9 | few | TGTGCCAGCAGCTACCGGACAGGGGGGAGGAACAATGAGCAGTTCTTC | CASSYRTGGRNNEQFF
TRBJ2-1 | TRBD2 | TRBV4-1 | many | TGCGCCAGCAGCCAAAATAGCGGGGGGGCCTACAATGAGCAGTTCTTC | CASSQNSGGAYNEQFF
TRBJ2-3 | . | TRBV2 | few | TGTGCCAGCAACAAAAGGGAGGCAGATACGCAGTATTTT | CASNKREADTQYF
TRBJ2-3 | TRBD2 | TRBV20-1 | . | TGCAGTGCTAGAGGAGGACCTAGCGGGGTTTTTACAGATACGCAGTATTTT | CSARGGPSGVFTDTQYF
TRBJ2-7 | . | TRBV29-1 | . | TGCAGCGCCGGTCGGGGAACCTACGAGCAGTACTTC | CSAGRGTYEQYF
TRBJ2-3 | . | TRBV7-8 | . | TGTGCCAGCAGCTTAACCCGGACCTTGTCCGTAACAGATACGCAGTATTTT | CASSLTRTLSVTDTQYF
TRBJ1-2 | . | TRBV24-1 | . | TGTGCCACCAGTGATTTCACAGGCCCCGACTATGGCTACACCTTC | CATSDFTGPDYGYTF
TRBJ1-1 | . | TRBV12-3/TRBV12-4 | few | TGTGCCAGCAGTTTAGCGAACATGAACACTGAAGCTTTCTTT | CASSLANMNTEAFF
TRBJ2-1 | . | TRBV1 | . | TGCACCAGCAGCGAAGACAGAGCCAGGGATGAGCAGTTCTTC | CTSSEDRARDEQFF
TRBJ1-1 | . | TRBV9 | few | TGTGCCAGCAGCGTAGGAGGTTTGGCTGAAGCTTTCTTT | CASSVGGLAEAFF
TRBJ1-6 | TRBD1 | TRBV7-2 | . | TGTGCCAGCACAATACCAACCGGGACAGGAGTGTCACCCCTCCACTTT | CASTIPTGTGVSPLHF
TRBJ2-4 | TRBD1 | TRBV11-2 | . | TGTGCCAGCCGACAACCAGGGGGTGCCAAAAACATTCAGTACTTC | CASRQPGGAKNIQYF
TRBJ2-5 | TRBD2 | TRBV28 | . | TGTGCCAGCAGACCCTGGATGCGGGGGGAGACCCAGTACTTC | CASRPWMRGETQYF
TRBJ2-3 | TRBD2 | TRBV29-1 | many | TGCAGCGTTGAAGGTTCTAGCGGGAGGTTGGATACGCAGTATTTT | CSVEGSSGRLDTQYF
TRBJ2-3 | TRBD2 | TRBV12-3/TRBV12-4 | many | TGTGCCAGCAGTTTCGGAGGCGGGGGAGATACGCAGTATTTT | CASSFGGGGDTQYF
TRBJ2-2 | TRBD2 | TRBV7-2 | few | TGTGCCAGCAGCTCTCTAGCGGGAGTTACGAACACCGGGGAGCTGTTTTTT | CASSSLAGVTNTGELFF
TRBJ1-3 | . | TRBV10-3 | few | TGTGCCATCAGTGAGTGGCTGGGCGCTGGAAACACCATATATTTT | CAISEWLGAGNTIYF
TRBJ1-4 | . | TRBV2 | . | TGTGCCAGCAGAGACCGGCTACAGGGAAATGAAAAACTGTTTTTT | CASRDRLQGNEKLFF
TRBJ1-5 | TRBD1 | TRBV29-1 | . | TGCAGCGTTTTAACCGGGACAGGCAACAATCAGCCCCAGCATTTT | CSVLTGTGNNQPQHF
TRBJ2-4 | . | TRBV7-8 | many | TGTGCCAGCAGCCCGACTAGGGGCATTCAGTACTTC | CASSPTRGIQYF
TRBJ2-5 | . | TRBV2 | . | TGTGCCAGCAGTGAGGGGGTGGCGCGACCGTCAGAGACCCAGTACTTC | CASSEGVARPSETQYF
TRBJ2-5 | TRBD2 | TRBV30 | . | TGTGCCTGGAGCGGACTAGTCCGGGAGACCCAGTACTTC | CAWSGLVRETQYF
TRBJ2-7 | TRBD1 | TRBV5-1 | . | TGCGCCAGCAGCATAGGGACAGGGGAGCACGAGCAGTACTTC | CASSIGTGEHEQYF
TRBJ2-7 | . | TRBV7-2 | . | TGTGCCAGCAGCCCCGCTAGCCTTGGGGCCTACGAGCAGTACTTC | CASSPASLGAYEQYF
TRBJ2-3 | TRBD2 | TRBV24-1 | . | TGTGCCACCAGTGATTCGGGACTAGCGGGAGCTACAGATACGCAGTATTTT | CATSDSGLAGATDTQYF
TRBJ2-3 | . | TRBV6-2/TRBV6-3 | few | TGTGCCAGCAGTTATAGCCGGGACATCACAGATACGCAGTATTTT | CASSYSRDITDTQYF
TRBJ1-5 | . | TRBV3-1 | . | TGTGCCAGCAGCCAAGATACCGGGAGCAATCAGCCCCAGCATTTT | CASSQDTGSNQPQHF
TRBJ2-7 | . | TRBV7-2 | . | TGTGCCAGCAGCTTAACCCCCGGGGGTTGGAACGAGCAGTACTTC | CASSLTPGGWNEQYF
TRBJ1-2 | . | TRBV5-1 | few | TGCGCCAGCAGCTTGGACAGACTCTATGGCTACACCTTC | CASSLDRLYGYTF
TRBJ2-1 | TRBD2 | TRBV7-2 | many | TGTGCCAGCAGCTCTACCGGGTTAGCGGGAGGGCGCATTGAGCAGTTCTTC | CASSSTGLAGGRIEQFF
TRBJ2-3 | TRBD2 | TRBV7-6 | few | TGTGCCAGCAGCTTAGATTCGCGGGTAGCGGGGGGAGCATCGACGCAGTATTTT | CASSLDSRVAGGASTQYF
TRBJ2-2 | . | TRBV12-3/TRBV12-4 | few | TGTGCCAGCAGGGTGGCCCTAGGGTACGCCGGGGAGCTGTTTTTT | CASRVALGYAGELFF
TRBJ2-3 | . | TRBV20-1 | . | TGCAGTGCTTATCAGGGCTTAAGCACAGATACGCAGTATTTT | CSAYQGLSTDTQYF
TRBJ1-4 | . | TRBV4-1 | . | TGCGCCAGCAGCCAAAGTCGGGTTAATGAAAAACTGTTTTTT | CASSQSRVNEKLFF
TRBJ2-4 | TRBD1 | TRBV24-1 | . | TGTGCCACCAGTGACCCGGGACAGATAAACATTCAGTACTTC | CATSDPGQINIQYF
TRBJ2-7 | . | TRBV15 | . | TGTGCCACCAGCAGAGATCGTCTTTTCGAAAACTTC | CATSRDRLFENF
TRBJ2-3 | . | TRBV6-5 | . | TGTGCCAGCAGCCACCACCCTGATACGCAGTATTTT | CASSHHPDTQYF
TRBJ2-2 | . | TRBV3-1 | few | TGTGCCAGCAGCCAAGATTGGGGGACCACGCCGAACACCGGGGAGCTGTTTTTT | CASSQDWGTTPNTGELFF